This passage covers 27 T cell receptor beta chains from one sample sequenced in a study of cytomegalovirus exposure and HLA in healthy donors. Primers for the PCR totalled 60 Vbeta and 13 Jbeta. The table came from immunoSEQ multiplex PCR; TCRdb's copy has only in-frame clones and leaves some out. Among around 190,000 clones listed, about four fifths were seen once. The sample comprised PBMCs. The receptors shown here come from a woman aged 50 to 65 in good health and CMV-seronegative.

V and J are TRBV6-5 and TRBJ1-6; no clear D gene. The germline V gene encodes CDR1 MNHEY and CDR2 SVGAGI. Trimming took off 6 bases at V and 5 bases at J, with 11 bases between the two ends. The CDR3 consists of 14 residues. DNA for the CDR3: TGTGCCAGCAGGAGGACTGAGAATAATTCACCCCTCCACTTT. Amino acid sequence: CASRRTENNSPLHF.

The chain couples TRBV7-2 to TRBJ2-3; D is ambiguous. V was trimmed by 4 bases and J by 4 bases, leaving 6 bases between them. Germline CDR1 SGHTA, CDR2 FQGNSA. CDR3 length: 12 amino acids. Here the CDR3 DNA reads TGTGCCAGCAGCTCTCCCCCAGATACGCAGTATTTT. Translation gives CASSSPPDTQYF.

The chain uses TRBV5-1 and TRBJ1-1; D might be TRBD1 (6 bases). V lost 0 bases to trimming and J lost 6 bases, with 15 bases between them. Germline V gene lookup returns CDR1 SGHRS and CDR2 YFSETQ. The CDR3 has 15 amino acids. This CDR3 is CASSLGQGRGAEAFF. The CDR3 region has the DNA TGCGCCAGCAGCTTGGGTCAGGGGCGAGGGGCTGAAGCTTTCTTT.

The V call is TRBV6-6, the J call TRBJ1-1, with D tentatively TRBD1 (6 bases). V was shortened by 5 bases and J by 4 bases, with 11 bases between the two germline ends. This CDR3 spans 13 amino acids. Germline CDR1 reads MNHNY; CDR2 reads SVGAGI (reference sequence). CDR3 region: CASSQQGFTEAFF. DNA of the CDR3: TGTGCCAGCAGTCAACAGGGATTCACTGAAGCTTTCTTT.

This clone was counted only a few times. The chain combines TRBV6-6 with TRBJ1-5, with D possibly being TRBD1 (6 bases). Trimming took 4 bases from V and 4 from J, leaving 8 bases between them. Germline V gene sequence: CDR1 MNHNY, CDR2 SVGAGI (reference sequence). CDR3 length equals 13 residues. DNA of the CDR3: TGTGCCAGCAGTTCAGGGGTGAATCAGCCCCAGCATTTT. Its translation: CASSSGVNQPQHF.

About this clone: One junction end disagrees with the germline gene, perhaps due to a read error. V and J are TRBV7-9 and TRBJ2-1; 10 nucleotides match TRBD2. The CDR3 runs 18 residues. Germline-derived CDR1 and CDR2 are SEHNR and FQNEAQ (reference sequence). The CDR3 sequence: CSSSSNLAGDLSYNEQFF. The CDR3 DNA follows: TGTTCCAGCAGCTCGAATCTAGCGGGAGATCTCTCCTACAATGAGCAGTTCTTC.

This clone was detected only once. The V and J genes are TRBV5-1 and TRBJ1-3, with 10 bases fitting TRBD1. Germline lookup yields CDR1 SGHRS and CDR2 YFSETQ. CDR3 length: 15 amino acids. V shed 4 bases and J 2 bases; nucleotides not matched to a gene: 3. CDR3 nucleotides: TGCGCCAGCAGCGGTGGACAGGGGGCTGGAAACACCATATATTTT. Residues: CASSGGQGAGNTIYF.

The chain recombines TRBV5-1 with TRBJ2-3; 8 nucleotides align to TRBD1. Germline CDR1 SGHRS, CDR2 YFSETQ. The J segment lost 4 bases and the V segment lost 4 bases, leaving 5 bases of the junction unmatched. There are 14 residues in the CDR3. The CDR3 DNA is TGCGCCAGCAGCCCAGGGGGCCTAGCAGATACGCAGTATTTT. Translating it yields CASSPGGLADTQYF.

The chain links TRBV7-2 to TRBJ1-1; 7 nucleotides align to TRBD1. Germline V gene data show CDR1 as SGHTA and CDR2 as FQGNSA. The CDR3 length is 14 residues. Trimming took 3 bases from V and 1 from J; bases not matched to a gene: 2. CDR3 coding DNA: TGTGCCAGCAGCTTGGGACAGTGGAACACTGAAGCTTTCTTT. It specifies CASSLGQWNTEAFF.

This chain uses TRBV9 with TRBJ1-2; no clear D gene. Germline CDR1 and CDR2: SGDLS and YYNGEE. This CDR3 region has 14 residues. The V gene lost 7 bases and the J gene lost 4 bases, with 17 bases spanning the gap. In DNA form, the CDR3 reads TGTGCCAGCCATCGGGAAGACGGAGTCTATGGCTACACCTTC. The encoded protein is CASHREDGVYGYTF.

Details on this clone: The sample holds other DNA sequences that translate to the same CDR3. The V call is TRBV6-5, the J call TRBJ1-2, with D perhaps TRBD1 (6 bases). Trimming removed 6 bases at V and 4 bases at J, with 12 bases between. Germline values: CDR1 MNHEY, CDR2 SVGAGI. The CDR3 runs 13 residues. CDR3 coding DNA: TGTGCCAGCAGGCCGACAGGTGGCTATGGCTACACCTTC. The encoded protein is CASRPTGGYGYTF.

J is TRBJ1-3 and V is TRBV9, with D perhaps matching TRBD1 (5 bases). CDR1 is SGDLS and CDR2 is YYNGEE in the germline V gene. The CDR3 totals 15 residues. V was clipped by 0 bases and J by 3 bases, with 10 bases between them. CDR3 region: CASSVATGFGNTIYF. The CDR3 nucleotides are TGTGCCAGCAGCGTAGCCACAGGCTTTGGAAACACCATATATTTT.

The chain joins TRBV5-1 to TRBJ1-2, with 9 positions matching TRBD1. This CDR3 contains 17 residues. Germline V gene sequence: CDR1 SGHRS, CDR2 YFSETQ. Trimming at V came to 4 bases and at J to 1 base, leaving 11 bases not matched to a gene. The CDR3 region is CASSQPRPGQGNYGYTF. The CDR3 region has the DNA TGCGCCAGCAGCCAACCCCGCCCGGGACAGGGTAACTATGGCTACACCTTC.

This chain links TRBV2 with TRBJ1-1; no definite D call. The CDR3 is 11 amino acids. V was pared by 7 bases and J by 8 bases, with 11 bases between. Germline V gene sequence: CDR1 SNHLY, CDR2 FYNNEI. The CDR3 protein is CASTRGREAFF. The CDR3 DNA follows: TGTGCCAGCACGCGGGGTAGGGAAGCTTTCTTT.

This clone was seen only a few times. J is TRBJ2-1 and V is TRBV18, with D possibly TRBD2 on 7 matching bases. CDR1 and CDR2 from the germline V gene are KGHSH and LQKENI. The V end was cut by 2 bases, the J end by 4 bases, with 9 bases between. The CDR3 loop spans 14 amino acids. CDR3 DNA sequence: TGTGCCAGCTCACCAGCGGGGGCGTACAATGAGCAGTTCTTC. Amino acid sequence: CASSPAGAYNEQFF.

This clone was seen a single time. The chain employs TRBV19 and TRBJ2-7; tentatively, D is TRBD1 (5 bases). CDR1 LNHDA and CDR2 SQIVND come from the germline V gene (reference sequence). The V end was cut by 6 bases, the J end by 0 bases, with 21 bases between. The CDR3 has 17 residues. The CDR3 DNA reads TGTGCCAGTAGCCCCATCCAGGGTCCAAAGTCCTCCTACGAGCAGTACTTC. Amino acid sequence: CASSPIQGPKSSYEQYF.

This sequence joins TRBV18 and TRBJ2-5; 8 bases match TRBD1. After removal of 5 bases from V and 5 bases from J, the junction contained 4 bases not matched to a gene. This CDR3 spans 13 amino acids. CDR1 and CDR2 (germline): KGHSH, LQKENI. CDR3 in DNA: TGTGCCAGCTCAGCGCGGGACAGGGAGACCCAGTACTTC. Translated: CASSARDRETQYF.

This clone occurred once. The chain carries TRBV6-1 and TRBJ2-1; D may be TRBD1 (5 bases). This CDR3 is 16 amino acids long. Trimming stripped 3 bases from V and 6 bases from J, with 18 bases between. Germline V CDR1 and CDR2: MNHNS, SASEGT. CDR3 amino acids: CASSDDNRWIGNEQFF. CDR3 sequence (DNA): TGTGCCAGCAGTGACGACAACAGGTGGATCGGCAATGAGCAGTTCTTC.

The chain recombines TRBV19 with TRBJ2-1, with TRBD2 matching over 7 bases. After removal of 8 bases from V and 6 bases from J, the junction contained 7 bases not matched to a gene. In germline, CDR1 is LNHDA, CDR2 SQIVND (reference sequence). CDR3 length: 13 residues. The CDR3 loop is CASGEGGPNEQFF. In DNA form, the CDR3 reads TGTGCCAGTGGTGAGGGAGGGCCCAATGAGCAGTTCTTC. The whole variable domain, remainder taken from reference TRBV19 and TRBJ2-1, is DGGITQSPKYLFRKEGQNVTLSCEQNLNHDAMYWYRQDPGQGLRLIYYSQIVNDFQKGDIAEGYSVSREKKESFPLTVTSAQKNPTAFYLCASGEGGPNEQFFGPGTRLTVL.

The chain uses TRBV5-1 and TRBJ2-7; D ambiguous. The CDR3 has 15 residues. Germline CDR1 SGHRS, CDR2 YFSETQ. The V end lost 0 bases, the J end lost 0 bases, and 10 bases lay between the germline ends. CDR3 sequence reads: CASSLDSGSSYEQYF. The DNA for the CDR3 is TGCGCCAGCAGCTTGGATTCTGGCAGCTCCTACGAGCAGTACTTC. Full variable domain (outside the CDR3, taken from reference TRBV5-1 and TRBJ2-7): KAGVTQTPRYLIKTRGQQVTLSCSPISGHRSVSWYQQTPGQGLQFLFEYFSETQRNKGNFPGRFSGRQFSNSRSEMNVSTLELGDSALYLCASSLDSGSSYEQYFGPGTRLTVT.

This sequence joins TRBV5-6 and TRBJ2-7; 7 bases are shared with TRBD2. The CDR3 covers 11 residues. The J segment lost 12 bases and the V segment lost 4 bases, leaving 7 bases of the junction unmatched. Germline CDR1 SGHDT, CDR2 YYEEEE. CDR3 nucleotide sequence: TGTGCCAGCAGCCGGGGGGAGATAAGGTACTTC. Amino acids: CASSRGEIRYF.

This sequence joins TRBV9 and TRBJ1-1, with D maybe TRBD1 (5 bases). This CDR3 spans 16 amino acids. Germline assignment: CDR1 SGDLS and CDR2 YYNGEE. V was pared by 2 bases and J by 9 bases, with 23 bases between. CDR3 amino acids: CASSVYPQAAEVKAFF. In nucleotides, the CDR3 is TGTGCCAGCAGCGTCTACCCACAGGCGGCGGAAGTAAAAGCTTTCTTT.

The CDR3 bases are TGCAGCGCCGGGCGGGGGAACACTGAAGCTTTCTTT. Amino acid sequence: CSAGRGNTEAFF. The chain recombines TRBV29-1 with TRBJ1-1; D is undetermined. The CDR3 is 12 residues long. CDR1 and CDR2 (germline): SQVTM, ANQGSEA. Trimming removed 7 bases from V and 1 base from J, with 10 bases in between. Drawing the rest from reference TRBV29-1 and TRBJ1-1, the complete variable domain is SAVISQKPSRDICQRGTSLTIQCQVDSQVTMMFWYRQQPGQSLTLIATANQGSEATYESGFVIDKFPISRPNLTFSTLTVSNMSPEDSSIYLCSAGRGNTEAFFGQGTRLTVV.

The chain carries TRBV18 and TRBJ2-1; 15 bases fit TRBD2. J was trimmed by 8 bases and V by 5 bases; bases with no gene match: 10. The CDR3 contains 17 residues. Germline lookup yields CDR1 KGHSH and CDR2 LQKENI. In DNA, the CDR3 is TGTGCCAGCTCAACCAGCCGGACTAGCGGGGGGGGCCATGAGCAGTTCTTC. Encoded protein: CASSTSRTSGGGHEQFF.

The rearrangement uses TRBV18 and TRBJ1-6; D gene uncertain. Germline lookup yields CDR1 KGHSH and CDR2 LQKENI. Trimming took off 3 bases at V and 10 bases at J, with 10 bases between the two ends. The CDR3 consists of 13 residues. The CDR3, as DNA: TGTGCCAGCTCACCGAAGTTAGAATCACCCCTCCACTTT. Translating it yields CASSPKLESPLHF.

The chain is built from TRBV7-2 and TRBJ2-7, with 8 bases that match TRBD1. With V trimmed by 5 bases and J by 6 bases, 15 bases remained unmatched. This CDR3 is built from 16 residues. The germline gives CDR1 SGHTA, CDR2 FQGNSA. CDR3: CASSPRPDRVRGEQYF. CDR3 bases: TGTGCCAGCAGCCCCAGACCGGACAGGGTAAGAGGCGAGCAGTACTTC.

V is TRBV18 and J is TRBJ1-6; 7 positions agree with TRBD1. The length of the CDR3 is 16 residues. With V trimmed by 6 bases and J by 7 bases, 12 bases remained unmatched. Germline CDR1 is KGHSH and CDR2 is LQKENI. In DNA, the CDR3 is TGTGCCAGCTCCCCCATAGGCGTACAGGGGAATTCACCCCTCCACTTT. Translated, it gives CASSPIGVQGNSPLHF.